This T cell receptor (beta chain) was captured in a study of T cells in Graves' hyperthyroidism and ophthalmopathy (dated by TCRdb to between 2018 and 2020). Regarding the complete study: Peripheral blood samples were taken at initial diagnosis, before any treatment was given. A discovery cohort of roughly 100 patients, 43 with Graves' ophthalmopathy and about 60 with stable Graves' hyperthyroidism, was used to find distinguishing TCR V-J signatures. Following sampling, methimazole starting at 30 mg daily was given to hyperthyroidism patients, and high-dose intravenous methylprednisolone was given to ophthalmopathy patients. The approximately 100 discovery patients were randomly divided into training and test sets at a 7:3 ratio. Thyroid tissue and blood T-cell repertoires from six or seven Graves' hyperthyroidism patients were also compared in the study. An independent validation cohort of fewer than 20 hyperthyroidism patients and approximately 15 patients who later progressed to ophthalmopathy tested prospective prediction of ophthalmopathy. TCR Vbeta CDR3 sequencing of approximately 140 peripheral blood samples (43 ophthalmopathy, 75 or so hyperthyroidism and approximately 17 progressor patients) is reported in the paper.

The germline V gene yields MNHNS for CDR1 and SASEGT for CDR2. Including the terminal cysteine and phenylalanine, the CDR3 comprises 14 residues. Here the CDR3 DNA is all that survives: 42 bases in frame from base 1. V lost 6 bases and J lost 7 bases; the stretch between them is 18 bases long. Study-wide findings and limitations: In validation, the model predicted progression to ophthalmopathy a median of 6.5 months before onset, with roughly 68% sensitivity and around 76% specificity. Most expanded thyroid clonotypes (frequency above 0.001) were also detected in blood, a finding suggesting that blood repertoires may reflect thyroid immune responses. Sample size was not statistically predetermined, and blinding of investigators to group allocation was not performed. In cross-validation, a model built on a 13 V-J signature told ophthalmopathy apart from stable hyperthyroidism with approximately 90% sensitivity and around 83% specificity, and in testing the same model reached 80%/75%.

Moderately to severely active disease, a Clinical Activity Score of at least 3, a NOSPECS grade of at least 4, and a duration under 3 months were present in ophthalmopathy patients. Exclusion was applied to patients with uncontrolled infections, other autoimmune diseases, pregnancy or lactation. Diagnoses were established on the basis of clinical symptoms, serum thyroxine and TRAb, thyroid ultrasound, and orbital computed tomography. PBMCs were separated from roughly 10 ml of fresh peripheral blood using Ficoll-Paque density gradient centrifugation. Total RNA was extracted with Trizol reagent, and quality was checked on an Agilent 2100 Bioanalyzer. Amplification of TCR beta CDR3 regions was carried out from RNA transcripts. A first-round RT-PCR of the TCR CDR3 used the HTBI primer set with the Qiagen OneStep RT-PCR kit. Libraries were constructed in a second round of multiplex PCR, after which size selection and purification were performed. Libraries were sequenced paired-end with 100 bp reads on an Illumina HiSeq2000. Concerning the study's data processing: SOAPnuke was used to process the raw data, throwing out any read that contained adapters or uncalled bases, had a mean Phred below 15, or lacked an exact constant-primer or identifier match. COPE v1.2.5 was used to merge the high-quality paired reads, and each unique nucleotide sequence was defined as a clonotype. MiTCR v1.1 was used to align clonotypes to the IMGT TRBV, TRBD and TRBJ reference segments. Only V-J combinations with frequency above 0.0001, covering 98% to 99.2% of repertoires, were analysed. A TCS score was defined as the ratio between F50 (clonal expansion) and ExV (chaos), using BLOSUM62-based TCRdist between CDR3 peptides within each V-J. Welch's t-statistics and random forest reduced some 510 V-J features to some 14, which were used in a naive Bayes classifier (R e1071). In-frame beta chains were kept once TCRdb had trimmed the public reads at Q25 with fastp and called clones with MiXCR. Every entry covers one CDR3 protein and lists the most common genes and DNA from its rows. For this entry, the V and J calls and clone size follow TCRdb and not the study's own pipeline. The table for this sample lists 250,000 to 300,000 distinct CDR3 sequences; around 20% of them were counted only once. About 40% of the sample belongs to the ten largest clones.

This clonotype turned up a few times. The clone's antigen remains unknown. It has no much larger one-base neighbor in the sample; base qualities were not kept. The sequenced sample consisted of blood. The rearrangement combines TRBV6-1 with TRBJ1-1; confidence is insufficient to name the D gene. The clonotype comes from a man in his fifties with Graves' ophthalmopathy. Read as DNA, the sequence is TGTGCCAGCAGAAGAGGCGGCTCTCGTGTTGAAGCTTTCTTT. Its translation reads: CASRRGGSRVEAFF.